This entry lists 5 T cell receptor beta chains sequenced from one sample in a study of a mutant IDH1 vaccine in newly diagnosed glioma. Antigens of these TCRs are unknown. Data came from immunoSEQ multiplex PCR; TCRdb stores just in-frame clones and leaves some out. The sample carries 60,000 or so clones, about 90% recorded once. Time point noted: week 5, during vaccination. A 20-mer mutant IDH1 peptide at 300 ug was injected subcutaneously with topical imiquimod. Sample: PBMCs, taken from a glioma patient whose treatment included an IDH1 peptide vaccine. These receptor sequences come from a woman aged 40 to 50 with glioma.

The chain employs TRBV4-3 and TRBJ1-2; unclear D gene. The ends were cut back, 0 bases at V and 3 bases at J, with 11 bases in the middle. The germline V gene has CDR1 LGHNA and CDR2 YSLEER. The CDR3 has 15 amino acids. The chain's CDR3 is CASSQDTAFYYGYTF. The DNA for the CDR3 is TGCGCCAGCAGCCAAGATACAGCCTTCTACTATGGCTACACCTTC.

V usage is TRBV11-2 and J usage is TRBJ1-5; 12 nucleotides line up with TRBD1. CDR3 length: 19 amino acids. Germline V CDR1 and CDR2: SGHAT, FQNNGV. Trimming cost V 0 bases and J 0 bases; bases outside gene matches: 6. The chain's CDR3 is CASSLDPGQGAYSNQPQHF. CDR3 nucleotide sequence: TGTGCCAGCAGCTTAGACCCGGGACAGGGGGCTTATAGCAATCAGCCCCAGCATTTT. The whole variable domain, remainder taken from reference TRBV11-2 and TRBJ1-5, is EAGVAQSPRYKIIEKRQSVAFWCNPISGHATLYWYQQILGQGPKLLIQFQNNGVVDDSQLPKDRFSAERLKGVDSTLKIQPAKLEDSAVYLCASSLDPGQGAYSNQPQHFGDGTRLSIL.

Regarding this clone: One end of the junction varies from germline; a read error may be responsible. This rearrangement joins TRBV7-7 to TRBJ2-2, with D tentatively TRBD1 (5 bases). This CDR3 is built from 16 residues. Germline values: CDR1 SSHAT, CDR2 FNYEAQ (reference sequence). CDR3 DNA sequence: TGTGCTAGCAGTCCCAGCTCAACAGGTTGGACCGGGGAGCTGTTTTTT. Its protein is CASSPSSTGWTGELFF.

The chain has TRBV27 and TRBJ1-2, with 8 bases identical to TRBD1. From germline, CDR1 is MNHEY and CDR2 SMNVEV (reference sequence). This CDR3 contains 14 residues. Trimming took 6 bases from V and 0 from J; bases not matched to a gene: 3. For the CDR3, the DNA is TGTGCCAGCAGAGACAGGGGCGCTAACTATGGCTACACCTTC. This codes for CASRDRGANYGYTF.

The chain links TRBV19 to TRBJ1-1, with 9 bases that match TRBD1. CDR1 is LNHDA, CDR2 SQIVND, per germline (reference sequence). V lost 1 base and J lost 5; bases outside the gene matches: 5. This CDR3 contains 15 residues. CDR3: CASSIVGTGRTEAFF. Here the CDR3 DNA reads TGTGCCAGTAGTATAGTCGGGACAGGGAGAACTGAAGCTTTCTTT. Using reference TRBV19 and TRBJ1-1 for the parts outside the CDR3, the full variable domain is DGGITQSPKYLFRKEGQNVTLSCEQNLNHDAMYWYRQDPGQGLRLIYYSQIVNDFQKGDIAEGYSVSREKKESFPLTVTSAQKNPTAFYLCASSIVGTGRTEAFFGQGTRLTVV.